The subject of this entry is one T cell receptor beta chain. The record originates from a study of cytotoxic CD8 clonotypes in ibrutinib-treated CLL. Study-level information: Outcomes included around 24 partial and 2 complete responses; after median roughly 66 months, roughly 14 stayed remitted and around 12 progressed.

The CDR3 is made up of 16 amino acids. The germline V gene encodes CDR1 MNHEY and CDR2 SMNVEV (reference sequence). Trimming stripped 3 bases from V and 8 bases from J, with 22 bases between. Only in-frame clones appear in the TCRdb table, and some are missing; sequencing was by immunoSEQ multiplex PCR. This table holds around 20,000 clones, around 85% found once. The source of this sequence is a human donor with chronic lymphocytic leukemia. Material: PBMCs, obtained before ibrutinib treatment. The chain is built from TRBV27 and TRBJ1-2, with D possibly being TRBD1 (5 bases). In DNA form, the CDR3 reads TGTGCCAGCAGTTTCCAAAAGGCAGGGACGGGCTACGGCTACACCTTC. This encodes CASSFQKAGTGYGYTF.